The 27 T cell receptor beta chains below come from one sample, sequenced in a study of response to subunit inactivated influenza vaccine. TCRdb re-derived calls from the RT-PCR reads in MiXCR, one entry per CDR3 protein. The sample records about 480,000 distinct CDR3 sequences, around 25% being singletons. Specimen: CD4+ T cells sorted from PBMCs, collected roughly 5 days after vaccination. These receptors all come from a man aged 45-60 years who received an inactivated influenza vaccine.

V is TRBV2 and J is TRBJ1-4; unclear D gene. The CDR3 is made up of 17 amino acids. Looked up from germline, CDR1 is SNHLY and CDR2 is FYNNEI. With 2 bases removed from V and 0 bases from J, the gap between germline ends came to 13 bases. This CDR3 reads CASSESVGYATNEKLFF. CDR3 in DNA: TGTGCCAGCAGTGAATCAGTGGGATATGCAACTAATGAAAAACTGTTTTTT.

This clonotype was counted a few times. The CDR3, as DNA: TGCAGCGTTAAAGGGAACGTCAATGAGCAGTTCTTC. Translating it yields CSVKGNVNEQFF. V is TRBV29-1 and J is TRBJ2-1, with D unresolved. Trimming shortened V by 5 bases and J by 6 bases, and 11 bases separated the two germline ends. CDR1 is SQVTM, CDR2 ANQGSEA, per germline. The CDR3 has 12 amino acids.

V gene TRBV14 combines with J gene TRBJ1-1, with a possible D match to TRBD1 (5 bases). CDR3 length equals 16 residues. Germline V gene data show CDR1 as SGHDN and CDR2 as FVKESK. V was cut by 2 bases and J by 5 bases, with 18 bases left in between. The CDR3 loop is CASSQLPGGLGTEAFF. The CDR3, as DNA: TGTGCCAGCAGCCAACTCCCCGGGGGACTTGGGACTGAAGCTTTCTTT.

The sample holds a few counts of this clonotype. J is TRBJ1-1 and V is TRBV7-2; D uncertain. The ends were cut back, 1 base at V and 2 bases at J, with 5 bases in the middle. Germline-derived CDR1 and CDR2 are SGHTA and FQGNSA. CDR3 length: 13 residues. CDR3 sequence: CASSLVINTEAFF. CDR3 bases: TGTGCCAGCAGCTTAGTCATAAACACTGAAGCTTTCTTT.

The chain carries TRBV24-1 and TRBJ2-3; D is unresolved. The ends were cut back, 9 bases at V and 0 bases at J, with 15 bases in the middle. The CDR3 loop spans 15 amino acids. Germline lookup yields CDR1 KGHDR and CDR2 SFDVKD. The CDR3 nucleotides read TGTGCCACCGCCGGCACCCGATTAAGCACAGATACGCAGTATTTT. This sequence encodes CATAGTRLSTDTQYF.

The rearrangement links TRBV12-3 or TRBV12-4 to TRBJ1-3; no clear D. The V and J ends lost 6 bases and 0 bases respectively, with 9 bases between them. CDR3 length equals 14 residues. The CDR3 DNA follows: TGTGCCAGCAGACCACGGTTCTCTGGAAACACCATATATTTT. Its protein product is CASRPRFSGNTIYF.

The sample holds a few counts of this clonotype. The J gene is TRBJ2-1, the V gene TRBV21-1; the table's TRBD1 call for D was not verified on the DNA. TRBV21-1 is deemed a pseudogene. CDR3 length: 19 amino acids. This CDR3 is CASSKGRAGSLRAGDEQFF. In DNA, the CDR3 is TGTGCCAGCAGCAAAGGTCGCGCAGGGAGCTTACGGGCGGGGGATGAGCAGTTCTTC.

This clonotype was seen a handful of times. J is TRBJ1-1 and V is TRBV20-1, with TRBD1 as a possible D gene (6 bases). The CDR3 covers 12 residues. Germline V gene data show CDR1 as DFQATT and CDR2 as SNEGSKA (reference sequence). V gave up 6 bases and J gave up 5 bases, with 13 bases separating them. CDR3 nucleotides: TGCAGTGCCAAACAGGGTGGGACTGAAGCTTTCTTT. As protein: CSAKQGGTEAFF.

This clonotype was seen a few times. This chain joins TRBV20-1 and TRBJ2-7; 8 bases align to TRBD1. This CDR3 is built from 16 residues. Germline V gene lookup returns CDR1 DFQATT and CDR2 SNEGSKA (reference sequence). The trim removed 6 bases at V and 0 bases at J, leaving 13 bases unmatched. The CDR3 region has the DNA TGCAGTGCGGTTGACAGGGGCCCTAGGAGCTCCTACGAGCAGTACTTC. It specifies CSAVDRGPRSSYEQYF.

CDR3 DNA: TGCAGCGTTGGCCGGGACAGGTCGGGCGGCTACACCTTC. Amino acids: CSVGRDRSGGYTF. The chain employs TRBV29-1 and TRBJ1-2; 8 nucleotides line up with TRBD1. Trimming took 4 bases from V and 8 from J; bases not matched to a gene: 9. The CDR3 length is 13 residues. Germline-derived CDR1 and CDR2 are SQVTM and ANQGSEA.

V and J are TRBV7-2 and TRBJ2-5, with 8 bases fitting TRBD1. The CDR3 loop spans 13 amino acids. Losses at the gene ends were 5 bases for V and 5 bases for J; bases not matched to a gene: 4. Germline loops: CDR1 SGHTA, CDR2 FQGNSA. Here the CDR3 reads CASSTRTGETQYF. The CDR3 nucleotides read TGTGCCAGCAGCACCCGGACAGGGGAGACCCAGTACTTC.

The chain couples TRBV5-5 to TRBJ1-1; 9 bases fit TRBD1. This CDR3 is 17 amino acids long. CDR1 and CDR2 (germline): SGHKS, YYEKEE (reference sequence). V dropped 4 bases and J dropped 1; count of bases not matched to a gene: 11. CDR3 in amino acids: CASSGGQGRAGNTEAFF. The CDR3 bases are TGTGCCAGCAGCGGTGGACAGGGGAGAGCGGGGAACACTGAAGCTTTCTTT.

This clonotype was found many times. V is TRBV29-1 and J is TRBJ2-7; the match to TRBD1 covers 8 bases. CDR3 length: 12 amino acids. V was clipped by 4 bases and J by 6 bases; unmatched bases: 5. The germline gives CDR1 SQVTM, CDR2 ANQGSEA. The CDR3 sequence: CSVALTGVEQYF. CDR3 sequence (DNA): TGCAGCGTTGCCCTGACAGGGGTCGAGCAGTACTTC.

This chain joins TRBV14 and TRBJ2-5; D unresolved. V lost 1 base and J lost 7, with 10 bases in between. The CDR3 sequence is 13 residues long. CDR1 and CDR2 (germline): SGHDN, FVKESK. The DNA of the CDR3 is TGTGCCAGCAGCCAAGCCCGGTCAGGGACCCAGTACTTC. It specifies CASSQARSGTQYF.

A few counts support this clonotype. The chain combines TRBV20-1 with TRBJ2-3; D perhaps matches TRBD1 (6 bases). V gave up 5 bases and J gave up 2 bases, with 17 bases separating them. CDR1 and CDR2 (germline): DFQATT, SNEGSKA (reference sequence). CDR3 length: 15 amino acids. DNA of the CDR3: TGCAGTGCTCTGAATTACAGGGTTTCCACAGATACGCAGTATTTT. Its protein is CSALNYRVSTDTQYF.

The chain couples TRBV27 to TRBJ2-7; no firm D call. The CDR3 extends over 8 amino acids. CDR1 is MNHEY, CDR2 SMNVEV, per germline (reference sequence). Trimming pared 11 bases from V and 11 bases from J, leaving 10 bases between. The CDR3 DNA is TGTGCCCCCTGGGTGGAGTACTTC. Protein product: CAPWVEYF.

On this clonotype: A clone one base away is much larger, so this may be a read error. The rearrangement uses TRBV7-2 and TRBJ2-7; 7 bases are shared with TRBD1. V lost 4 bases and J lost 2; bases outside the gene matches: 5. The CDR3 covers 14 residues. CDR1 SGHTA and CDR2 FQGNSA come from the germline V gene. The CDR3 loop is CASSSAQGAYEQYF. The CDR3 DNA is TGTGCCAGCAGCTCAGCTCAGGGGGCCTACGAGCAGTACTTC.

The gene calls are TRBV12-3 or TRBV12-4 and TRBJ1-3; 7 bases line up with TRBD1. The V gene end was trimmed by 5 bases and the J gene end by 4 bases; junction bases not matched to a gene: 11. This CDR3 region has 16 residues. For the CDR3, the DNA is TGTGCCAGCAGTCCCACTAACAGGGGATCGGGAAACACCATATATTTT. Its translation is CASSPTNRGSGNTIYF.

The V call is TRBV15, the J call TRBJ2-3; a possible D gene is TRBD2 (5 bases). Germline-derived CDR1 and CDR2 are LNHNV and YYDKDF (reference sequence). The CDR3 is 13 amino acids. Trimming removed 5 bases from V and 6 bases from J, with 12 bases in between. The CDR3 coding sequence is TGTGCCACCAGCGGGAGTAGATCGGATACGCAGTATTTT. Its translation is CATSGSRSDTQYF.

This chain connects TRBV12-3 or TRBV12-4 to TRBJ2-3; 7 bases are shared with TRBD2. V gave up 5 bases and J gave up 2 bases; unmatched junction bases: 7. The CDR3 is 15 residues long. The DNA for the CDR3 is TGTGCCAGCAGTCCAGCGGGACGGGACACAGATACGCAGTATTTT. It encodes CASSPAGRDTDTQYF.

In this sample, this clonotype turned up many times. This rearrangement joins TRBV6-1 to TRBJ2-7; 7 bases map to TRBD1. The length of the CDR3 is 13 residues. From germline, CDR1 is MNHNS and CDR2 SASEGT. V dropped 7 bases and J dropped 2; count of bases not matched to a gene: 5. The CDR3 here is CASMGRGTYEQYF. CDR3 sequence (DNA): TGTGCCAGCATGGGCAGGGGGACCTACGAGCAGTACTTC.

This clonotype has just a few counts. This chain's CDR3 is CASSYGFGQGGDEQYF. The CDR3 DNA sequence: TGTGCCAGCAGTTACGGATTCGGGCAGGGAGGCGACGAGCAGTACTTC. The chain joins TRBV6-5 to TRBJ2-7, with D possibly TRBD2 on 6 matching bases. Germline CDR1 MNHEY, CDR2 SVGAGI. V was shortened by 2 bases and J by 5 bases, with 19 bases between the two germline ends. This CDR3 region has 16 residues.

This clonotype was detected a few times. The V gene is TRBV11-1, the J gene TRBJ1-2; no clear D gene. V lost 4 bases to trimming and J lost 2 bases, with 14 bases between them. CDR1 is SGHAT, CDR2 FQDESV, per germline (reference sequence). The CDR3 is 15 amino acids. The CDR3 loop is CASSYSSGLNYGYTF. The CDR3 DNA follows: TGTGCCAGCAGCTATTCTTCGGGGTTAAACTATGGCTACACCTTC. The full variable domain, in which reference TRBV11-1 and TRBJ1-2 provide the parts outside the CDR3, is EAEVAQSPRYKITEKSQAVAFWCDPISGHATLYWYRQILGQGPELLVQFQDESVVDDSQLPKDRFSAERLKGVDSTLKIQPAELGDSAMYLCASSYSSGLNYGYTFGSGTRLTVV.

V usage is TRBV5-1 and J usage is TRBJ1-5; 8 bases fit TRBD1. The J segment lost 1 base and the V segment lost 5 bases, leaving 5 bases of the junction unmatched. CDR3 length: 15 residues. Germline lookup yields CDR1 SGHRS and CDR2 YFSETQ. CDR3 loop: CASRGTGTSNQPQHF. The CDR3 nucleotides are TGCGCCAGCAGGGGGACAGGAACGAGCAATCAGCCCCAGCATTTT.

The CDR3 region has the DNA TGTGCCAGCAGTACTAGTGGGACTACCTACAATGAGCAGTTCTTC. Residues: CASSTSGTTYNEQFF. The V call is TRBV2, the J call TRBJ2-1, with 7 bases lining up with TRBD2. The CDR3 covers 15 residues. CDR1 is SNHLY and CDR2 is FYNNEI in the germline V gene. Germline trimming cut 5 bases from V and 2 bases from J; bases unmatched to any gene: 6.

The chain carries TRBV6-5 and TRBJ1-6, with D possibly matching TRBD1 (5 bases). The CDR3 covers 15 residues. The germline V gene has CDR1 MNHEY and CDR2 SVGAGI. The germline V and J ends were trimmed by 0 bases and 7 bases, with 10 bases remaining between them. The chain's CDR3 is CASSYSAGPNSPLHF. CDR3 sequence (DNA): TGTGCCAGCAGTTACTCGGCAGGGCCCAATTCACCCCTCCACTTT.

This clonotype showed up just a few times. The genes are TRBV5-1 and TRBJ2-5, with D possibly matching TRBD1 (5 bases). Per germline, CDR1 SGHRS and CDR2 YFSETQ. The V and J ends lost 4 bases and 3 bases respectively, with 13 bases between them. The CDR3 totals 14 residues. This chain's CDR3 is CASSQGGRKETQYF. The CDR3 coding sequence is TGCGCCAGCAGCCAGGGCGGAAGGAAAGAGACCCAGTACTTC.